Each of the 25 T cell receptor beta chains below was sequenced from the same sample in a study of human T cells and chemical hapten exposure. Documented time point: patch test 1, 2 weeks after DPC sensitization. Stated treatment: therapeutic diphenylcyclopropenone sensitization with weekly scalp DPC. TCRdb reanalysed the RACE reads using MiXCR and keeps one entry per CDR3 protein. The table records 65,000 to 95,000 distinct CDR3 sequences, 10% to 15% of them present only once. Sequencing was performed on whole blood, taken in connection with sensitization to the hapten diphenylcyclopropenone (DPC). These receptors all come from a woman aged 60-70 years with alopecia areata. Some clones in this sample may be carry-over from other donors' samples.

J is TRBJ2-1 and V is TRBV6-1, with 10 bases that match TRBD2. The CDR3 is made up of 17 amino acids. V was clipped by 0 bases and J by 9 bases; unmatched bases: 11. Germline CDR1 is MNHNS and CDR2 is SASEGT. Here the CDR3 reads CASSEADRTSGRGEQFF. The CDR3 region has the DNA TGTGCCAGCAGTGAAGCGGACAGGACTAGCGGCCGGGGTGAGCAGTTCTTC.

This clonotype was detected ten times or more. This chain uses TRBV11-2 with TRBJ2-7; D tentatively fits TRBD1 or TRBD2 (5 bases each). This CDR3 has 16 residues. Deletions cut 5 bases from V and 4 bases from J, with 21 bases between. Per germline, CDR1 SGHAT and CDR2 FQNNGV. CDR3 loop: CASSTPSDGAAYEQYF. The DNA of the CDR3 is TGTGCCAGCAGCACCCCCTCGGACGGGGCCGCGTACGAGCAGTACTTC.

The CDR3 loop is CSARASGTFYEQYF. The CDR3 bases are TGCAGTGCTAGAGCTAGCGGGACCTTTTACGAGCAGTACTTC. The chain carries TRBV20-1 and TRBJ2-7, with 9 bases identical to TRBD2. Germline-derived CDR1 and CDR2 are DFQATT and SNEGSKA (reference sequence). The CDR3 length is 14 residues. The trim removed 1 base at V and 4 bases at J, leaving 5 bases unmatched.

The table lists this clonotype with many counts. The chain combines TRBV5-6 with TRBJ2-3, with 7 bases that match TRBD2. V lost 4 bases to trimming and J lost 2 bases; unmatched junction nucleotides: 10. The CDR3 sequence is 16 residues long. From germline, CDR1 is SGHDT and CDR2 YYEEEE. The CDR3 reads CASSRSGGIFTDTQYF. In nucleotides, the CDR3 is TGTGCCAGCAGCAGGTCCGGGGGGATCTTCACAGATACGCAGTATTTT.

This clonotype has ten or more counts. The chain joins TRBV12-3 or TRBV12-4 to TRBJ1-1; TRBD1 matches 7 bases. V shed 5 bases and J 3 bases; nucleotides not matched to a gene: 15. The CDR3 length is 17 residues. CDR3 region: CASSGGQWGREYTEAFF. CDR3 coding DNA: TGTGCCAGCAGTGGGGGACAGTGGGGGCGGGAGTACACTGAAGCTTTCTTT.

The chain's CDR3 is CASSHPIRDRGFGYTF. The CDR3 DNA reads as TGTGCCAGCAGCCACCCTATCCGGGACAGGGGGTTTGGCTACACCTTC. The rearrangement uses TRBV3-1 and TRBJ1-2; TRBD1 aligns across 11 bases. Trimming removed 3 bases from V and 7 bases from J; junction bases left unmatched: 10. Per germline, CDR1 LGHDT and CDR2 YNNKEL (reference sequence). The CDR3 sequence is 16 residues long.

This clonotype was counted a few times. The chain is built from TRBV11-1 and TRBJ2-7; 9 bases match TRBD1. The CDR3 runs 15 residues. Trimming at V came to 5 bases and at J to 4 bases, leaving 9 bases not matched to a gene. CDR1 is SGHAT and CDR2 is FQDESV in the germline V gene (reference sequence). The CDR3 loop is CASSPRGQGSYEQYF. The CDR3 region has the DNA TGTGCCAGCAGCCCCCGGGGACAGGGTTCTTACGAGCAGTACTTC.

This clonotype was recorded many times. This chain joins TRBV4-2 and TRBJ2-3, with TRBD1 matching 9 bases. Per germline, CDR1 LGHNA and CDR2 YNFKEQ. This CDR3 has 15 residues. V trimming: 4 bases; J trimming: 4 bases; junction bases outside the gene matches: 6. The CDR3 loop reads CASSPGQGIADTQYF. The CDR3 coding sequence is TGTGCCAGCAGCCCCGGACAGGGGATCGCAGATACGCAGTATTTT.

This clonotype was detected many times. The V gene is TRBV7-2, the J gene TRBJ1-1, with D unresolved. The V gene's germline CDR1 is SGHTA and CDR2 FQGNSA. Trimming took 1 base from V and 0 from J, leaving 12 bases between them. This CDR3 comprises 16 residues. The CDR3 sequence is CASSLGLLALNTEAFF. CDR3 coding DNA: TGTGCCAGCAGCTTAGGATTACTCGCCTTGAACACTGAAGCTTTCTTT.

A few counts support this clonotype. This sequence joins TRBV20-1 and TRBJ1-5, with D maybe TRBD1 (6 bases). The CDR3 consists of 12 residues. V was shortened by 1 base and J by 5 bases, with 6 bases between the two germline ends. Germline CDR1 is DFQATT and CDR2 is SNEGSKA (reference sequence). The CDR3 DNA sequence: TGCAGTGCTAGAGCAGGGGATCAGCCCCAGCATTTT. It encodes CSARAGDQPQHF.

This clonotype was detected only a few times. This chain joins TRBV5-4 and TRBJ1-2, with D possibly TRBD1 on 6 matching bases. The CDR3 sequence is 15 residues long. V was shortened by 0 bases and J by 8 bases, with 17 bases between the two germline ends. Germline CDR1 and CDR2: SGHNT and YYREEE (reference sequence). The CDR3 here is CASSLDPTDRLGYTF. In DNA form, the CDR3 reads TGTGCCAGCAGCTTGGACCCTACGGACAGACTCGGCTACACCTTC.

This clonotype has at least ten counts. The chain employs TRBV5-1 and TRBJ2-1, with TRBD1 matching 7 bases. The germline V gene encodes CDR1 SGHRS and CDR2 YFSETQ. The CDR3 extends over 14 amino acids. After removal of 4 bases from V and 4 bases from J, the junction contained 5 bases not matched to a gene. Here the CDR3 reads CASSHGQDYNEQFF. For the CDR3, the DNA is TGCGCCAGCAGCCATGGACAGGATTACAATGAGCAGTTCTTC.

This clonotype appeared many times. This chain links TRBV7-6 with TRBJ1-1; 8 bases are a match to TRBD1. The CDR3 is 14 residues long. V lost 6 bases to trimming and J lost 3 bases; unmatched junction nucleotides: 6. CDR1 is SGHVS, CDR2 FNYEAQ, per germline. The chain's CDR3 is CASSETGVDTEAFF. CDR3 sequence (DNA): TGTGCCAGCAGTGAGACAGGGGTGGACACTGAAGCTTTCTTT.

This clonotype showed up just a few times. The genes are TRBV10-1 and TRBJ1-5; no clear D gene. Between the trimmed V and J ends, which lost 8 bases and 9 bases, there was a span of 17 bases. The germline gives CDR1 WNHNN, CDR2 SYGVQD (reference sequence). The CDR3 covers 13 residues. The CDR3 DNA sequence: TGCGCCAGCTCTTTCGAGGTCGCTGGGCCCCAGCATTTT. Protein: CASSFEVAGPQHF.

This clonotype was seen repeatedly, ten times or more. The chain recombines TRBV6-5 with TRBJ1-4; 10 positions agree with TRBD1. In germline, CDR1 is MNHEY, CDR2 SVGAGI. CDR3 length: 15 residues. V lost 4 bases to trimming and J lost 8 bases; unmatched junction nucleotides: 7. CDR3 amino acids: CASSLTGGKGEKLFF. The CDR3, as DNA: TGTGCCAGCAGTTTGACAGGGGGCAAAGGGGAAAAACTGTTTTTT.

This clonotype has a handful of counts. The V and J genes are TRBV2 and TRBJ1-3; D unclear. Germline CDR1 reads SNHLY; CDR2 reads FYNNEI. The CDR3 contains 16 residues. Between the trimmed V and J ends, which lost 6 bases and 0 bases, there was a span of 15 bases. CDR3 protein: CASSPETYRSGNTIYF. The CDR3 DNA reads as TGTGCCAGCAGCCCTGAGACCTACCGCTCTGGAAACACCATATATTTT.

This clonotype was counted only a few times. The CDR3 protein is CASSPLVGGWVDTQYF. The CDR3, as DNA: TGTGCCAGCAGCCCGTTGGTCGGGGGGTGGGTAGATACGCAGTATTTT. The chain combines TRBV7-2 with TRBJ2-3; 7 positions match TRBD2. V lost 5 bases and J lost 5; bases outside the gene matches: 13. CDR1 is SGHTA and CDR2 is FQGNSA in the germline V gene. This CDR3 is 16 amino acids long.

In its sample, this clonotype was seen many times. The chain recombines TRBV11-2 with TRBJ2-1; 9 nucleotides align to TRBD2. Germline CDR1 is SGHAT and CDR2 is FQNNGV. J was trimmed by 2 bases and V by 4 bases; bases with no gene match: 6. CDR3 size: 16 residues. The chain's CDR3 is CASSSAGGPPYNEQFF. The CDR3 nucleotides read TGTGCCAGCAGCTCAGCGGGGGGCCCACCCTACAATGAGCAGTTCTTC.

This clonotype was found many times. This chain connects TRBV4-1 to TRBJ2-2; 7 nucleotides agree with TRBD1. The CDR3 length is 16 residues. J was trimmed by 11 bases and V by 4 bases; bases with no gene match: 16. Germline V gene data show CDR1 as MGHRA and CDR2 as YSYEKL. CDR3 nucleotide sequence: TGCGCCAGCAGCCTGTCGGACCTGTTGTACAGGGGTGAGCTGTTTTTT. Its protein is CASSLSDLLYRGELFF.

The chain uses TRBV3-1 and TRBJ2-3; TRBD2 agrees at 11 bases. V dropped 4 bases and J dropped 2; count of bases not matched to a gene: 2. This CDR3 is built from 15 residues. The V gene's germline CDR1 is LGHDT and CDR2 YNNKEL (reference sequence). Here the CDR3 DNA reads TGTGCCAGCAGCCCTAGCGGGGGGTCCACAGATACGCAGTATTTT. Translating gives CASSPSGGSTDTQYF.

This clonotype has only a few counts. This chain joins TRBV6-4 and TRBJ2-1, with 10 nucleotides matching TRBD1. Unmatched junction bases numbered 1, after V lost 3 bases and J lost 2 bases. The CDR3 length is 15 residues. Germline V gene data show CDR1 as MRHNA and CDR2 as SNTAGT. The CDR3 region is CASSEGQGTYNEQFF. In DNA form, the CDR3 reads TGTGCCAGCAGTGAGGGACAGGGGACCTACAATGAGCAGTTCTTC.

This clonotype showed up many times. This sequence joins TRBV3-1 and TRBJ2-5, with 12 bases that match TRBD1. With V trimmed by 1 base and J by 4 bases, 10 bases remained unmatched. The germline CDR1 and CDR2 sequences are LGHDT and YNNKEL (reference sequence). The CDR3 is 18 residues long. CDR3 nucleotide sequence: TGTGCCAGCAGCCAAGGTACCCCCGGGACAGGGGGCGGAGAGACCCAGTACTTC. The encoded protein is CASSQGTPGTGGGETQYF.

This clonotype was counted a few times. V is TRBV11-2 and J is TRBJ2-3; no clear D. Germline assignment: CDR1 SGHAT and CDR2 FQNNGV. The ends were cut back, 6 bases at V and 2 bases at J, with 18 bases in the middle. The CDR3 runs to 16 residues. The CDR3 DNA sequence: TGTGCCAGCAGACCAACCCCTGCAGGAACCACAGATACGCAGTATTTT. It is translated as CASRPTPAGTTDTQYF.

This clonotype was counted only a few times. CDR3 sequence: CSAFGRSVGTQYF. The CDR3 DNA reads as TGCAGTGCTTTTGGTAGAAGCGTAGGTACGCAGTATTTT. The V call is TRBV20-1, the J call TRBJ2-3; D unclear. Deletions cut 5 bases from V and 8 bases from J, with 17 bases between. The V gene's germline CDR1 is DFQATT and CDR2 SNEGSKA (reference sequence). The CDR3 length is 13 residues.

This clonotype was picked up many times. V and J are TRBV18 and TRBJ2-3, with D tentatively TRBD2 (7 bases). Germline V gene data show CDR1 as KGHSH and CDR2 as LQKENI. The CDR3 runs to 15 residues. V lost 2 bases to trimming and J lost 3 bases, with 12 bases between them. The CDR3 DNA reads as TGTGCCAGCTCACCAACGGGGGGCGGAACAGATACGCAGTATTTT. Translation gives CASSPTGGGTDTQYF.